The 27 T cell receptor beta chains in this list originate from one sample, sequenced in a study of regulatory T cells in long-lasting Graves disease. The time point: persistent/refractory GD, antithyroid drugs over 5 years with positive TRAb. After RNA was extracted from PBMCs, the TCR library was made from it. Arm-PCR of CDR3 regions and iRepertoire HTBI primers were the basis on which TCR beta libraries were built. TCRdb re-called the multiplex PCR reads through MiXCR, storing one row per CDR3 protein. The table lists over 300,000 distinct CDR3 sequences, 15% to 20% of them singletons. Sequences were derived from peripheral blood mononuclear cells (PBMCs), sampled when the disease was refractory, from a patient treated with antithyroid drugs. The receptors stem from a female donor with Graves disease.

This clonotype was counted only a few times. The chain couples TRBV29-1 to TRBJ1-2, with D possibly being TRBD1 (6 bases). This CDR3 region has 12 residues. The V end lost 4 bases, the J end lost 2 bases, and 8 bases lay between the germline ends. Germline loops: CDR1 SQVTM, CDR2 ANQGSEA. The CDR3 is CSVVGGNYGYTF. CDR3 nucleotide sequence: TGCAGCGTTGTAGGGGGGAACTATGGCTACACCTTC.

This clonotype was observed at least ten times. The rearrangement uses TRBV12-3 or TRBV12-4 and TRBJ1-1; D is undetermined. CDR3 length: 14 residues. With 5 bases removed from V and 4 bases from J, the gap between germline ends came to 14 bases. The CDR3 DNA reads TGTGCCAGCAGTCCACTCCATACGAGCACTGAAGCTTTCTTT. Translating it yields CASSPLHTSTEAFF.

J is TRBJ2-1 and V is TRBV6-2 or TRBV6-3; D is uncertain. The length of the CDR3 is 13 residues. Looked up from germline, CDR1 is MNHEY and CDR2 is SVGEGT. The V end lost 8 bases, the J end lost 15 bases, and 23 bases lay between the germline ends. The CDR3 sequence is CASRRPRESSWFF. The CDR3, as DNA: TGTGCCAGCCGCAGACCTCGAGAGTCGTCTTGGTTCTTC.

CDR3 amino acids: CASSFLRINYGYTF. CDR3 DNA: TGTGCCAGCAGCTTCCTACGGATAAACTATGGCTACACCTTC. This chain uses TRBV7-9 with TRBJ1-2; unclear D gene. The CDR3 totals 14 residues. The germline V gene has CDR1 SEHNR and CDR2 FQNEAQ (reference sequence). The V gene lost 3 bases and the J gene lost 2 bases, with 10 bases spanning the gap.

In the case of this clonotype: Being one base from a much bigger clone, this may be a read error. V usage is TRBV25-1 and J usage is TRBJ1-4; D is ambiguous. The germline gives CDR1 MGHDK, CDR2 SYGVNS. Trimming removed 6 bases at V and 0 bases at J, with 17 bases between. CDR3 length: 17 amino acids. CDR3 DNA sequence: TGTGCCAGCAGCCCCGAGGAGCCTGGGACAACTAATGAAAAACTGTTTTTT. Translated: CASSPEEPGTTNEKLFF.

This clonotype has more than one count but fewer than ten. The V gene is TRBV29-1, the J gene TRBJ2-1; 9 positions match TRBD2. There are 16 residues in the CDR3. Germline loops: CDR1 SQVTM, CDR2 ANQGSEA. Trimming at V came to 3 bases and at J to 0 bases, leaving 6 bases not matched to a gene. CDR3 amino acids: CSVDLSGGRSYNEQFF. The CDR3 region has the DNA TGCAGCGTTGACCTTAGCGGGGGCCGCTCCTACAATGAGCAGTTCTTC.

Ten or more counts support this clonotype. The chain is built from TRBV15 and TRBJ1-1; no clear D. This CDR3 has 14 amino acids. Deletions cut 0 bases from V and 1 base from J, with 6 bases between. Germline CDR1 is LNHNV and CDR2 is YYDKDF (reference sequence). DNA of the CDR3: TGTGCCACCAGCAGAGACATGACGAACACTGAAGCTTTCTTT. Translated: CATSRDMTNTEAFF.

This rearrangement joins TRBV4-1 to TRBJ1-5; D remains ambiguous. Trimming pared 0 bases from V and 4 bases from J, leaving 13 bases between. There are 16 residues in the CDR3. The germline gives CDR1 MGHRA, CDR2 YSYEKL. The CDR3 reads CASSQEPVSPNQPQHF. The DNA of the CDR3 is TGCGCCAGCAGCCAAGAACCGGTCAGCCCGAATCAGCCCCAGCATTTT.

The CDR3 loop is CASSRIQGSEAFF. The CDR3 DNA sequence: TGTGCCAGCAGCCGTATACAGGGGTCTGAAGCTTTCTTT. This sequence joins TRBV3-1 and TRBJ1-1; 7 bases fit TRBD1. The germline CDR1 and CDR2 sequences are LGHDT and YNNKEL (reference sequence). CDR3 length: 13 residues. Losses at the gene ends were 4 bases for V and 6 bases for J; bases not matched to a gene: 5. The variable domain in full, with the rest retrieved from reference TRBV3-1 and TRBJ1-1, is DTAVSQTPKYLVTQMGNDKSIKCEQNLGHDTMYWYKQDSKKFLKIMFSYNNKELIINETVPNRFSPKSPDKAHLNLHINSLELGDSAVYFCASSRIQGSEAFFGQGTRLTVV.

This clonotype was counted at least ten times. This chain connects TRBV4-1 to TRBJ2-7, with D possibly matching TRBD2 (6 bases). Germline V gene data show CDR1 as MGHRA and CDR2 as YSYEKL. Trimming pared 6 bases from V and 3 bases from J, leaving 12 bases between. This CDR3 spans 13 amino acids. CDR3 DNA: TGCGCCAGCAGGGGACTTGGGAGCTACGAGCAGTACTTC. Its translation is CASRGLGSYEQYF.

This clonotype has more than one count but fewer than ten. The chain couples TRBV7-9 to TRBJ2-3; 11 bases line up with TRBD2. The CDR3 is 15 residues long. With 3 bases clipped from V and 4 bases from J, the junction kept 3 bases outside the gene matches. Germline V gene data show CDR1 as SEHNR and CDR2 as FQNEAQ (reference sequence). CDR3: CASSLILAGADTQYF. As DNA, the CDR3 is TGTGCCAGCAGCTTGATACTAGCGGGAGCAGATACGCAGTATTTT.

This clonotype was detected a few times. This chain links TRBV7-9 with TRBJ1-1, with D possibly matching TRBD1 (6 bases). With 5 bases removed from V and 7 bases from J, the gap between germline ends came to 17 bases. Per the germline V gene, CDR1 is SEHNR and CDR2 is FQNEAQ (reference sequence). This CDR3 has 14 amino acids. CDR3 residues: CASSIYRDYLEAFF. The CDR3 DNA reads TGTGCCAGCAGCATATACAGGGACTACCTTGAAGCTTTCTTT.

This clonotype was seen more than once but under ten times. V usage is TRBV5-1 and J usage is TRBJ1-1; D is unresolved. This CDR3 contains 12 residues. Germline CDR1 reads SGHRS; CDR2 reads YFSETQ. Between the trimmed V and J ends, which lost 3 bases and 4 bases, there was a span of 7 bases. The CDR3 sequence is CASSWAGTEAFF. CDR3 bases: TGCGCCAGCAGCTGGGCGGGCACTGAAGCTTTCTTT.

Concerning this clonotype itself: A read error may be the cause here, since a much bigger clone is one base away. The chain is built from TRBV24-1 and TRBJ1-1; the D gene is possibly TRBD1 (5 bases). From germline, CDR1 is KGHDR and CDR2 SFDVKD. V lost 5 bases to trimming and J lost 0 bases, with 18 bases between them. This CDR3 contains 17 residues. CDR3 sequence: CATSAGRGTFMNTEAFF. CDR3 DNA sequence: TGTGCCACCAGTGCTGGCCGGGGCACCTTCATGAACACTGAAGCTTTCTTT.

This chain links TRBV5-5 with TRBJ2-5, with 10 nucleotides matching TRBD2. V was clipped by 3 bases and J by 4 bases; unmatched bases: 15. The CDR3 totals 18 residues. Germline V gene lookup returns CDR1 SGHKS and CDR2 YYEKEE (reference sequence). The CDR3 spells CASSSRQREGLVGETQYF. The CDR3 bases are TGTGCCAGCAGCTCGCGGCAGCGGGAGGGCCTGGTGGGAGAGACCCAGTACTTC. Full variable domain (remainder filled in from reference TRBV5-5 and TRBJ2-5): DAGVTQSPTHLIKTRGQQVTLRCSPISGHKSVSWYQQVLGQGPQFIFQYYEKEERGRGNFPDRFSARQFPNYSSELNVNALLLGDSALYLCASSSRQREGLVGETQYFGPGTRLLVL.

This clonotype appeared many times. The chain is built from TRBV7-2 and TRBJ2-5; possibly TRBD1 for D (6 bases). Trimming shortened V by 5 bases and J by 2 bases, and 12 bases separated the two germline ends. This CDR3 has 14 amino acids. Germline assignment: CDR1 SGHTA and CDR2 FQGNSA. CDR3 amino acids: CASSPRTAQETQYF. The CDR3 DNA reads as TGTGCCAGCAGCCCCAGGACAGCTCAAGAGACCCAGTACTTC.

This clonotype was detected only a few times. The chain couples TRBV20-1 to TRBJ2-7, with D tentatively TRBD1 (6 bases). CDR3 length equals 13 residues. V was pared by 3 bases and J by 0 bases, with 9 bases between. The germline CDR1 and CDR2 sequences are DFQATT and SNEGSKA (reference sequence). CDR3 loop: CSARDSSSYEQYF. Written as DNA, the CDR3 is TGCAGTGCTAGGGACAGTAGCTCCTACGAGCAGTACTTC.

The sample holds many counts of this clonotype. This chain joins TRBV2 and TRBJ2-2; D remains ambiguous. Per the germline V gene, CDR1 is SNHLY and CDR2 is FYNNEI. This CDR3 comprises 15 residues. Trimming removed 7 bases from V and 5 bases from J, with 17 bases in between. The CDR3 DNA sequence: TGTGCCAGCAACCCCCCACATAAGGGTACCGGGGAGCTGTTTTTT. This sequence encodes CASNPPHKGTGELFF.

The V gene is TRBV5-1, the J gene TRBJ2-7; 7 positions match TRBD1. The CDR3 totals 14 residues. Germline-derived CDR1 and CDR2 are SGHRS and YFSETQ. Trimming removed 2 bases from V and 4 bases from J; junction bases left unmatched: 6. The CDR3 here is CASSFEGAVYEQYF. Here the CDR3 DNA reads TGCGCCAGCAGCTTCGAGGGGGCGGTGTACGAGCAGTACTTC.

This clonotype was detected ten times or more. V gene TRBV7-2 combines with J gene TRBJ1-1, with unresolved D. The CDR3 has 14 amino acids. Germline CDR1 is SGHTA and CDR2 is FQGNSA. The V and J ends lost 8 bases and 2 bases respectively, with 15 bases between them. DNA of the CDR3: TGTGCCAGCGAATCTCCCTGGGGAAACACTGAAGCTTTCTTT. Translated: CASESPWGNTEAFF.

The chain uses TRBV7-2 and TRBJ2-2, with D possibly matching TRBD2 (5 bases). Trimming cost V 4 bases and J 8 bases, with 11 bases left between them. The CDR3 contains 13 residues. Germline CDR1 reads SGHTA; CDR2 reads FQGNSA. The CDR3, as DNA: TGTGCCAGCAGCTCTAGCCTGGGGGGGGAGCTGTTTTTT. Its translation is CASSSSLGGELFF.

This clonotype showed up many times. The V gene is TRBV6-1, the J gene TRBJ2-5; maybe TRBD2 (6 bases). The germline V gene has CDR1 MNHNS and CDR2 SASEGT. V dropped 3 bases and J dropped 4 bases, with 18 bases sitting between them. The CDR3 runs 16 residues. The CDR3 region has the DNA TGTGCCAGCAGTGATCTTAGGCGGCTAGCGTCAGAGACCCAGTACTTC. Protein sequence: CASSDLRRLASETQYF.

The chain has TRBV15 and TRBJ1-5; weak D call: TRBD1 (6 bases). V was shortened by 0 bases and J by 7 bases, with 16 bases between the two germline ends. Looked up from germline, CDR1 is LNHNV and CDR2 is YYDKDF (reference sequence). The CDR3 extends over 16 amino acids. The CDR3 is CATSRDVGQGNQPQHF. CDR3 nucleotide sequence: TGTGCCACCAGCAGAGATGTTGGGCAGGGGAACCAGCCCCAGCATTTT. The variable domain in full, with the rest retrieved from reference TRBV15 and TRBJ1-5, is DAMVIQNPRYQVTQFGKPVTLSCSQTLNHNVMYWYQQKSSQAPKLLFHYYDKDFNNEADTPDNFQSRRPNTSFCFLDIRSPGLGDTAMYLCATSRDVGQGNQPQHFGDGTRLSIL.

There are many counts of this clonotype. This chain connects TRBV7-2 to TRBJ2-5; 7 bases are shared with TRBD2. V shed 5 bases and J 5 bases; nucleotides not matched to a gene: 8. CDR1 is SGHTA and CDR2 is FQGNSA in the germline V gene. There are 14 residues in the CDR3. The CDR3 region has the DNA TGTGCCAGCAGCCCTAGCGGAGGCGGGGAGACCCAGTACTTC. Its translation is CASSPSGGGETQYF.

This clonotype was detected ten times or more. The CDR3 sequence: CASSLGPQSSYEQYF. For the CDR3, the DNA is TGTGCCAGCAGTTTAGGCCCACAAAGCTCCTACGAGCAGTACTTC. The chain employs TRBV28 and TRBJ2-7; D is ambiguous. Germline CDR1 and CDR2: MDHEN and SYDVKM. CDR3 length equals 15 residues. V was shortened by 2 bases and J by 0 bases, with 11 bases between the two germline ends.

The chain employs TRBV20-1 and TRBJ1-3; possible D gene TRBD1, 6 bases. Germline-derived CDR1 and CDR2 are DFQATT and SNEGSKA (reference sequence). The CDR3 contains 14 residues. Deletions cut 6 bases from V and 0 bases from J, with 12 bases between. CDR3 nucleotide sequence: TGCAGTGCCCAGGACAGTATCTCTGGAAACACCATATATTTT. Protein product: CSAQDSISGNTIYF.

This clonotype occurred a few times. The V and J genes are TRBV10-3 and TRBJ2-7; 7 bases are shared with TRBD1. Trimming took 4 bases from V and 2 from J; bases not matched to a gene: 8. The CDR3 has 15 amino acids. Germline V gene data show CDR1 as ENHRY and CDR2 as SYGVKD. CDR3 bases: TGTGCCATCAGTGGCTCCGGGACAGAACCCTACGAGCAGTACTTC. Translated: CAISGSGTEPYEQYF.